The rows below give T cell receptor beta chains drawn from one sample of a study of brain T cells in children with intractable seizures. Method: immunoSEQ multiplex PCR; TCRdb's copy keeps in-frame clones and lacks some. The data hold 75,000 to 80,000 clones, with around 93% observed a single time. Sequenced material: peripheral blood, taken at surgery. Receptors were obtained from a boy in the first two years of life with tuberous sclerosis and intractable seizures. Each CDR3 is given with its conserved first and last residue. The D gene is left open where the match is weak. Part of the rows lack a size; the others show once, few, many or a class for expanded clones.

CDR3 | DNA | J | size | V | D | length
CAWSNSPSGTGELFF | TGTGCCTGGAGTAACTCCCCCTCGGGCACCGGGGAGCTGTTTTTT | TRBJ2-2 | NA | TRBV30 | NA | 15
CASSLGGGSYEQYF | TGTGCCAGCAGTTTAGGGGGAGGTTCGTACGAGCAGTACTTC | TRBJ2-7 | NA | TRBV28 | NA | 14
CASRPQGLAGGAKTQYF | TGTGCCAGCAGACCTCAGGGACTAGCGGGGGGGGCCAAGACCCAGTACTTC | TRBJ2-5 | NA | TRBV28 | TRBD2 | 17
CATSVPDSNEQFF | TGTGCCACCAGTGTTCCAGACAGCAATGAGCAGTTCTTC | TRBJ2-1 | NA | TRBV24-1 | NA | 13
CASSPGDSYNSPLHF | TGTGCCAGCAGCCCTGGGGACAGTTATAATTCACCCCTCCACTTT | TRBJ1-6 | NA | TRBV7-3 | TRBD1 | 15
CATSDLVYGELFF | TGTGCCACCAGTGATCTCGTTTACGGGGAGCTGTTTTTT | TRBJ2-2 | NA | TRBV24-1 | NA | 13
CASTAIGQGAEQYF | TGTGCCAGCACTGCGATTGGACAGGGGGCCGAGCAGTACTTC | TRBJ2-7 | NA | TRBV2 | TRBD1 | 14
CASAPIGGLRETQYF | TGTGCCAGCGCACCTATAGGGGGTCTTCGGGAGACCCAGTACTTC | TRBJ2-5 | NA | TRBV27 | NA | 15
CASSSPRDRGADTGELFF | TGTGCCAGCAGCAGCCCCCGGGACAGGGGGGCGGACACCGGGGAGCTGTTTTTT | TRBJ2-2 | NA | TRBV9 | TRBD1 | 18
CASSLDQWTVLSPNYGYTF | TGTGCCAGCAGCTTAGATCAGTGGACAGTCCTATCCCCTAACTATGGCTACACCTTC | TRBJ1-2 | once | TRBV11-2 | NA | 19
CASSHEPHDRYYGYTF | TGCGCCAGCAGCCACGAGCCACACGACAGGTACTATGGCTACACCTTC | TRBJ1-2 | few | TRBV4-1 | NA | 16
CSAKDGGLNEQFF | TGCAGCGCTAAGGACGGAGGACTCAATGAGCAGTTCTTC | TRBJ2-1 | NA | TRBV29-1 | NA | 13
CASSAWDRAVPDEKLFF | TGTGCCAGCAGCGCCTGGGACAGGGCGGTGCCGGATGAAAAACTGTTTTTT | TRBJ1-4 | NA | TRBV5-4 | TRBD1 | 17
CASSQGLAGGTDTQYF | TGTGCCAGCAGCCAAGGTCTAGCGGGGGGCACAGATACGCAGTATTTT | TRBJ2-3 | NA | TRBV4-2 | TRBD2 | 16
CATSRDRGGGGGYTF | TGTGCCACCAGCAGAGATCGTGGGGGAGGAGGTGGCTACACCTTC | TRBJ1-2 | once | TRBV15 | NA | 15
CATSDPGRYGYTF | TGTGCCACCAGTGACCCGGGACGTTATGGCTACACCTTC | TRBJ1-2 | NA | TRBV24-1 | NA | 13
CASSLNWGTASNQPQHF | TGTGCCAGCAGCTTGAATTGGGGCACCGCTAGCAATCAGCCCCAGCATTTT | TRBJ1-5 | NA | TRBV5-8 | NA | 17
CASSEETGGYGYTF | TGTGCCAGCAGTGAAGAGACAGGGGGCTATGGCTACACCTTC | TRBJ1-2 | NA | TRBV6-1 | TRBD1 | 14
CASSPTVTQETQYF | TGTGCCAGCAGCCCTACAGTGACCCAAGAGACCCAGTACTTC | TRBJ2-5 | once | TRBV5-5 | NA | 14
CASSFGDTEAFF | TGTGCCAGCAGCTTTGGGGACACTGAAGCTTTCTTT | TRBJ1-1 | NA | TRBV5-6 | NA | 12
CASSAPLAGEKNIQYF | TGTGCCAGCAGCGCGCCCCTAGCGGGAGAGAAAAACATTCAGTACTTC | TRBJ2-4 | NA | TRBV7-9 | TRBD2 | 16
CASSLTTDSGTEAFF | TGCGCCAGCAGCCTAACTACGGACAGTGGCACTGAAGCTTTCTTT | TRBJ1-1 | NA | TRBV5-1 | NA | 15